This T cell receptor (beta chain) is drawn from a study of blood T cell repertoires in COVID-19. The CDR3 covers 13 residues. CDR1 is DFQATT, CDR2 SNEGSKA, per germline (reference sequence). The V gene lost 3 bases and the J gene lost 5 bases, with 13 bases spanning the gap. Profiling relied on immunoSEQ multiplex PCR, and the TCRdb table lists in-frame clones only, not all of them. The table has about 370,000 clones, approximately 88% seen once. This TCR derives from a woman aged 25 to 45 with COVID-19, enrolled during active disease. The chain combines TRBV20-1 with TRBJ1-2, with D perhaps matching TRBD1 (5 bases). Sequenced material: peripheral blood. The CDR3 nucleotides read TGCAGTGCTAGTGGTGGGGCAACTTATGGCTACACCTTC. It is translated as CSASGGATYGYTF.